This T cell receptor (beta chain) is from a study of CD8 T cells in ankylosing spondylitis (dated by TCRdb to the late 2010s). General notes on the study: T cell receptor beta repertoires were profiled in healthy donors and ankylosing spondylitis patients so that disease-linked TCR variants could be found. In total, the full study cohort was made up of 108 healthy donors and 25 or so ankylosing spondylitis patients. Samples of peripheral blood were taken, and for ankylosing spondylitis patients, synovial fluid was collected as well. Study-wide conclusions, independent of this receptor: Some motif variants were previously reported in synovial fluid and blood of reactive arthritis patients, suggesting common disease-initiation mechanisms. A TCR beta motif made up of several highly homologous amino acid variants appeared to be characteristic of blood from ankylosing spondylitis patients. The disease-linked clones had a CD8+ phenotype and were found at relatively low frequencies in peripheral blood. According to the report, matched synovial fluid samples from ankylosing spondylitis patients were significantly enriched for the disease-linked clones.

Germline trimming amounts to 3 bases on V and 2 bases on J, with 1 as the count of junction bases outside the gene matches. The CDR3 runs 15 residues from the cysteine to the phenylalanine. Just CDR3 DNA is preserved here, 45 bases in frame from base 1. The CDR1 and CDR2 encoded by the germline V gene are SGHRS and YFSETQ. In this sample, this clonotype turned up many times. Its binding antigen is unknown. No base qualities exist here, and no much larger clone lies one base off it. Sequenced using an Illumina HiSeq 2500. TCR beta libraries were prepared by quantitative 5'-RACE with molecular barcodes. Under the source paper's analysis protocol: A new computational method, built on a probabilistic model of VDJ rearrangement, was used to identify disease-linked TCR variants. Using fastp at Q25 and MiXCR, TCRdb reprocessed the public reads and kept productive beta chains. A single entry per CDR3 protein holds the most common genes and DNA from its merged rows. The V and J calls reflect TCRdb's pipeline rather than the authors' work. The sample records 150,000 to 200,000 distinct CDR3 sequences, more than 9% of which are singletons. The ten largest clones take up around 29% of the sample.

The sequenced material came from blood, either unsorted or a sorted T cell fraction (not recorded which). Rearrangement joined TRBV5-1 to TRBJ2-3; 12 bases in between match TRBD2. The TCR originated in a male donor with ankylosing spondylitis or in good health (not recorded which). The CDR3 region has the sequence CASSSSGGVTDTQYF. The nucleotides are TGCGCCAGCAGCTCTAGCGGGGGGGTCACAGATACGCAGTATTTT. Full variable domain (CDR3 extended with the reference TRBV5-1 and TRBJ2-3 proteins): KAGVTQTPRYLIKTRGQQVTLSCSPISGHRSVSWYQQTPGQGLQFLFEYFSETQRNKGNFPGRFSGRQFSNSRSEMNVSTLELGDSALYLCASSSSGGVTDTQYFGPGTRLTVL.